This is a list of T cell receptor beta chains from one sample in a study of cytomegalovirus exposure and HLA in healthy donors. Method: immunoSEQ multiplex PCR; TCRdb's copy keeps in-frame clones and lacks some. This repertoire shows 230,000 or so clones, nearly 95% found once; its top ten account for roughly 1.6%. Sequencing was carried out using PBMCs. Source of these receptors: a girl aged 2 to 10 in good health and CMV-seronegative. The CDR3 runs from the conserved cysteine through the conserved F or W. D genes are given only for firm matches. Only part of the rows carry a size: once, few, many, or a class if the clone is expanded.

j_call d_call clone_size v_call cdr3_nt cdr3_aa
TRBJ2-1 - - TRBV6-1 TGTGCCAGCAGTGAAGGGGAGACAGGCCAATATCTCTCGCAGTTCTTC CASSEGETGQYLSQFF
TRBJ1-2 TRBD1 - TRBV19 TGTGCCAGTAGCGGACAGGGAGACTATGGCTACACCTTC CASSGQGDYGYTF
TRBJ2-7 TRBD1 - TRBV6-6 TGTGCCAGCAGCCCGCGACAGGGTCCCTTGGGCGAGCAGTACTTC CASSPRQGPLGEQYF
TRBJ2-1 TRBD2 - TRBV6-6 TGTGCCAGCAGCTCCGGGACTAGCGGGACTTCTGAGCAGTTCTTC CASSSGTSGTSEQFF
TRBJ1-4 - - TRBV6-5 TGTGCCAGCAGTTACAACGCGCAAACTAATGAAAAACTGTTTTTT CASSYNAQTNEKLFF
TRBJ2-7 - - TRBV4-1 TGCGCCAGCAGCCAAGATTGGGCAGGGTACGAGCAGTACTTC CASSQDWAGYEQYF
TRBJ1-1 - - TRBV2 TGTGCCAGCACCGCAGAGAACACTGAAGCTTTCTTT CASTAENTEAFF
TRBJ1-2 - - TRBV7-2 TGTGCCAGCAGCTTAAAACGGGGGTCCTATGGCTACACCTTC CASSLKRGSYGYTF
TRBJ2-3 TRBD2 few TRBV7-8 TGTGCCAGCAGCTTTCCTCCTAGCGGGGGGGCTTCTAGCACAGATACGCAGTATTTT CASSFPPSGGASSTDTQYF
TRBJ2-1 TRBD2 - TRBV10-3 TGTGCCATCAGTCTAGCGGGACCTCTAAGTGTTGAGCAGTTCTTC CAISLAGPLSVEQFF
TRBJ2-1 - once TRBV6-1 TGTGCCAGCAGGCCCCTGGTGGGAGGAAGGAATGAGCAGCTCTTC CASRPLVGGRNEQLF
TRBJ2-7 - few TRBV15 TGTGCCACCAGCAGAGACAGGGTTAACGAGCAGTACTTC CATSRDRVNEQYF
TRBJ2-7 - - TRBV20-1 TGCAGTGCTGTATATTCCGAGCAGTACTTC CSAVYSEQYF
TRBJ2-7 TRBD1 - TRBV27 TGTGCCAGCATGGCCGGCAGGGGGCCTAGGGAGCAGTACTTC CASMAGRGPREQYF
TRBJ1-2 - - TRBV11-2 TGTGCCAGCAGCTTAGGACAGGACTATGGCTACACCTTC CASSLGQDYGYTF
TRBJ2-7 - - TRBV27 TGTGCCAGCAGCGTGCTGGGGGGTCTTCCCGAGCAGTACTTC CASSVLGGLPEQYF
TRBJ2-7 - once TRBV7-9 TGTGCCAGCAGCCTCGGTGACTCCTACGAGCAGTACTTC CASSLGDSYEQYF
TRBJ2-7 - - TRBV7-6 TGTGCCAGCAGCCCCCACCAGGGGCTATACGAGCAGTACTTC CASSPHQGLYEQYF
TRBJ1-3 TRBD1 - TRBV7-8 TGTGCCAGCAGCCTCCACAGGGGAAACTCTGGAAACACCATATATTTT CASSLHRGNSGNTIYF
TRBJ1-1 - - TRBV6-1 TGTGCCAGCAGAACAGGGATTGTCACTGAAGCTTTCTTT CASRTGIVTEAFF
TRBJ1-1 TRBD1 once TRBV7-9 TGTGCCAGCAGCCCAGAGACAGGGGTGACTGAAGCTTTCTTT CASSPETGVTEAFF
TRBJ1-4 - once TRBV19 TGTGCCAGTAAATCGGCAGGCAATGAAAAACTGTTTTTT CASKSAGNEKLFF
TRBJ2-7 TRBD2 - TRBV28 TGTGCCAGCAGTTCACAAACTAGCGGGGGTCCCAGCTCCTACGAGCAGTACTTC CASSSQTSGGPSSYEQYF
TRBJ2-5 - - TRBV7-8 TGTGCCAGCAGCTTGAACAGGGTCGGCGAGACCCAGTACTTC CASSLNRVGETQYF
TRBJ1-5 TRBD1 - TRBV9 TGTGCCAGCAGCTCGACAGGGAGCAATCAGCCCCAGCATTTT CASSSTGSNQPQHF
TRBJ1-2 TRBD1 - TRBV19 TGTGCCACTTTGACAGGGAAGGATGGCTACACCTTC CATLTGKDGYTF
TRBJ2-7 - - TRBV7-6 TGTGCCAGCAGCTATGGGCCAGCAGGCGAGCAGTACTTC CASSYGPAGEQYF
TRBJ2-5 TRBD2 - TRBV7-3 TGTGCCAGCAGTCTGGTGGGGGGAGGGGTGGAGACCCAGTACTTC CASSLVGGGVETQYF
TRBJ1-2 - - TRBV27 TGTGCCAGCAGTCCCCTCGGGGGGTGGAATGGCTACACCTTC CASSPLGGWNGYTF
TRBJ2-2 TRBD2 - TRBV5-6 TGTGCCAGCAGCCAACCGGGACTAGCGGGAAACACCGGGGAGCTGTTTTTT CASSQPGLAGNTGELFF
TRBJ2-5 TRBD2 - TRBV11-3 TGTGCCAGCAGCTTAGGGGGACTAGAAGGCGAGACCCAGTACTTC CASSLGGLEGETQYF
TRBJ2-7 TRBD1 once TRBV5-1 TGCGCCAGCAGCTTGGGACAGGGGGCCGACTACGAGCAGTACTTC CASSLGQGADYEQYF
TRBJ1-1 TRBD1 - TRBV5-1 TGCGCCAGCAGCCGGGATTGGGGTGGACAGGGGAACACTGAAGCTTTCTTT CASSRDWGGQGNTEAFF
TRBJ1-4 TRBD1 - TRBV6-6 TGTGCCAGCAGCGCGCCGGGACAGATTCGGGAAAAACTGTTTTTT CASSAPGQIREKLFF
TRBJ1-1 TRBD1 - TRBV27 TGTGCCAGCAGTTACTGGACAGGGGGGGACACTGAAGCTTTCTTT CASSYWTGGDTEAFF
TRBJ1-2 TRBD1 - TRBV28 TGTGCCAGCAGCCCTCGACAGGGGCGCTATGGCTACACCTTC CASSPRQGRYGYTF
TRBJ2-3 - once TRBV7-9 TGTGCCAGCAGCTCCCTAGTCGGCACAGATACGCAGTATTTT CASSSLVGTDTQYF
TRBJ1-3 - - TRBV30 TGTGCCTGGAGTCCCCGGTGGACAGAAGGGTCTGGAAACACCATATATTTT CAWSPRWTEGSGNTIYF
TRBJ1-2 - - TRBV5-1 TGCGCCAGCAGCTTGTCGGGAGCCCCATCTTTCTACACCTTC CASSLSGAPSFYTF
TRBJ1-4 - once TRBV7-9 TGTGCCAGCAGCGGGAGCCGACCAACTAATGAAAAACTGTTTTTT CASSGSRPTNEKLFF
TRBJ1-1 - - TRBV7-9 TGTGCCAGCAGCATCGGGAACACTGAAGCTTTCTTT CASSIGNTEAFF
TRBJ2-5 TRBD2 - TRBV11-2 TGTGCCAGCAGCTTAGGACTAGCGCCATACTTC CASSLGLAPYF
TRBJ2-1 - - TRBV11-1 TGTGCCAGCAGCTTAGTGCCCACAACTAGTGAGCAGTTCTTC CASSLVPTTSEQFF
TRBJ2-4 - - TRBV7-6 TGTGCCAGCAGCTTAACCGCGGAGGAACCCAGGCAGTACTTC CASSLTAEEPRQYF
TRBJ1-4 TRBD1 - TRBV15 TGTGCCACCAGCAGAGATTACAGGGGATCTTCTAATGAAAAACTGTTTTTT CATSRDYRGSSNEKLFF
TRBJ2-7 - once TRBV29-1 TGCAGCGTTGAAGATGCGGGGCGGCAAGGGTACGAGCAGTACTTC CSVEDAGRQGYEQYF
TRBJ1-3 - - TRBV7-9 TGTGCCAGCAGCACCAGCACAGGGCTCTCTGGAAACACCATATATTTT CASSTSTGLSGNTIYF
TRBJ1-1 - - TRBV4-1 TGCGCCAGCAGCCAAGATCGTGCAGGGAACACTGAAGCTTTCTTT CASSQDRAGNTEAFF
TRBJ1-3 - - TRBV15 TGTGCCACCTCCCGGGGGGGGACGGGAAACACCATATATTTT CATSRGGTGNTIYF
TRBJ2-7 - - TRBV7-9 TGTTCCAGCAGCTTAGGTGGTAGCGAGGGCGAGCAGTACTTC CSSSLGGSEGEQYF